The T cell receptor beta chain under discussion was sequenced for a study of breast tumors, draining lymph nodes, adjacent tissues. TCRdb ran MiXCR on the multiplex PCR reads and lists one entry per CDR3 protein. The repertoire consists of approximately 52,000 distinct CDR3 sequences, with roughly 39% occurring once and the leading ten covering roughly a tenth. This clonotype was counted many times. Its antigen is as yet unknown. Trimming at V came to 2 bases and at J to 5 bases, leaving 7 bases not matched to a gene. Per the germline V gene, CDR1 is MNHNY and CDR2 is SVGAGI (reference sequence). This CDR3 is 15 amino acids long. Overall study findings and caveats: Tumor T cell lymph node origin was a supported hypothesis, not proven.

The chain uses TRBV6-6 and TRBJ2-5, with TRBD1 identical over 8 bases. The sequence was collected from a female donor with breast cancer. Some clones in this sample may be carry-over from other donors' samples. Sequencing used breast tumor tissue. CDR3 amino acids: CASSYNRGVGETQYF. The CDR3 coding sequence is TGTGCCAGCAGTTACAACAGGGGGGTTGGGGAGACCCAGTACTTC.